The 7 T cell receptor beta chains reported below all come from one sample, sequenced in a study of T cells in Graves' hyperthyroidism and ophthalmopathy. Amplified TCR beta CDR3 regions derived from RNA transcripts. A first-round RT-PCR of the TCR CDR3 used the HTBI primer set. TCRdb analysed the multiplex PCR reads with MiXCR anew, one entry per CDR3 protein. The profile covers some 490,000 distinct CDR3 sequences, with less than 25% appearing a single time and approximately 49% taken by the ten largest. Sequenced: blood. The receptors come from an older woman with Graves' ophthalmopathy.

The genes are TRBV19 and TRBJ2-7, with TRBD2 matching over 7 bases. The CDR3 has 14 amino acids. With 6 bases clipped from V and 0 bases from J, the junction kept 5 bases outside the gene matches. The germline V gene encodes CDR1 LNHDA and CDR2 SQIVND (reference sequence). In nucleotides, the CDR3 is TGTGCCAGTAGATCGACTAGCACCTCCTACGAGCAGTACTTC. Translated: CASRSTSTSYEQYF.

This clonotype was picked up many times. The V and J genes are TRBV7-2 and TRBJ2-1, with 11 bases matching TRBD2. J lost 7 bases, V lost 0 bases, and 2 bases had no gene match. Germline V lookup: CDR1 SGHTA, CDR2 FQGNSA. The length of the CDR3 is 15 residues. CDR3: CASSLAGLAANEQFF. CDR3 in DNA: TGTGCCAGCAGCTTAGCGGGACTAGCGGCTAATGAGCAGTTCTTC.

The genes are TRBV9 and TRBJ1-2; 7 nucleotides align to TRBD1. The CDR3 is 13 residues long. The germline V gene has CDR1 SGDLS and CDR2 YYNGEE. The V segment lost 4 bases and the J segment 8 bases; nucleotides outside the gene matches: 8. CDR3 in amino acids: CASSRRTGWGYTF. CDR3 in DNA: TGTGCCAGCAGCCGGCGGACAGGTTGGGGCTACACCTTC.

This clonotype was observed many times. DNA of the CDR3: TGTGCCAGCAGCTTCAGGGACGAGCAGTACTTC. Protein product: CASSFRDEQYF. The J gene is TRBJ2-7, the V gene TRBV7-9; D is perhaps TRBD1 (5 bases). This CDR3 region has 11 residues. V lost 3 bases and J 5 bases, leaving 5 bases between the germline ends. Germline V lookup: CDR1 SEHNR, CDR2 FQNEAQ (reference sequence).

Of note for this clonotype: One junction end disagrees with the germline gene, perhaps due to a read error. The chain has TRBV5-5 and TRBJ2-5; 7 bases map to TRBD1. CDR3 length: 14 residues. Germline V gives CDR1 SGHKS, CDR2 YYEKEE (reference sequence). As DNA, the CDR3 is TGCGCCAGCAGCCTCGGACAGGCCTGGGAGACCCAGTACTTC. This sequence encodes CASSLGQAWETQYF.

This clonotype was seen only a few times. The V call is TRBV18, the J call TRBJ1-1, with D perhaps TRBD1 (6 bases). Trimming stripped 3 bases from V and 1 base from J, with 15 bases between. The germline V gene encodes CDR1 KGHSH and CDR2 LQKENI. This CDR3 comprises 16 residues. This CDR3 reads CASSPRQEQPNTEAFF. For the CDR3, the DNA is TGTGCCAGCTCACCGAGACAGGAACAGCCGAACACTGAAGCTTTCTTT.

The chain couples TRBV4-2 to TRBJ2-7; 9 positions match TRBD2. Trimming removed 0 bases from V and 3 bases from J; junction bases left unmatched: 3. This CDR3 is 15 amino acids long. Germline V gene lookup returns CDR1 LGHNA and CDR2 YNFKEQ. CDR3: CASSQEVAGDYEQYF. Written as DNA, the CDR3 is TGTGCCAGCAGCCAAGAGGTAGCGGGAGACTACGAGCAGTACTTC.